One sample yielded the 6 T cell receptor beta chains listed below, sequenced in a study of T cell repertoires in cytomegalovirus infection. TCRdb re-derived calls from the reads in MiXCR, one entry per CDR3 protein. This sample has fewer than 700,000 distinct CDR3 sequences, with about 24% found just once. Sequencing was done on a sample of CD8+ T cells from PBMCs. The origin of the receptors is a human donor in good health (CMV status not recorded). Some clones in this sample may be carry-over from other donors' samples.

This chain uses TRBV28 with TRBJ1-5; D unclear. Trimming cost V 9 bases and J 2 bases, with 8 bases left between them. The length of the CDR3 is 12 residues. Germline V gene sequence: CDR1 MDHEN, CDR2 SYDVKM. Written as DNA, the CDR3 is TGTGCCAGATTTATCGGCAATCAGCCCCAGCATTTT. It translates to CARFIGNQPQHF.

In this sample, this clonotype turned up a few times. The chain uses TRBV10-3 and TRBJ2-6; D not certain. Germline-derived CDR1 and CDR2 are ENHRY and SYGVKD. This CDR3 has 20 residues. V gave up 3 bases and J gave up 0 bases, with 21 bases separating them. DNA for the CDR3: TGTGCCATCAGTGAACGCCTACGGCAGGCTAAACGCTCTGGGGCCAACGTCCTGACTTTC. It codes for CAISERLRQAKRSGANVLTF.

The chain carries TRBV7-9 and TRBJ2-7; D might be TRBD1 (5 bases). Trimming left V 6 bases short and J 2 bases short, with 14 bases between. This CDR3 comprises 14 residues. Germline V CDR1 and CDR2: SEHNR, FQNEAQ (reference sequence). CDR3 protein: CASSVAAGTYEQYF. CDR3 in DNA: TGTGCCAGCAGTGTCGCCGCAGGGACCTACGAGCAGTACTTC.

This chain links TRBV20-1 with TRBJ1-1, with D possibly being TRBD1 (5 bases). Germline V CDR1 and CDR2: DFQATT, SNEGSKA (reference sequence). CDR3 length: 12 amino acids. V was pared by 5 bases and J by 6 bases, with 13 bases between. The CDR3 is CSAEGSPPEAFF. CDR3 nucleotide sequence: TGCAGTGCTGAGGGGTCCCCCCCTGAAGCTTTCTTT.

The chain uses TRBV5-1 and TRBJ2-1; no firm D call. The germline CDR1 and CDR2 sequences are SGHRS and YFSETQ. The V end lost 4 bases, the J end lost 0 bases, and 14 bases lay between the germline ends. The CDR3 totals 16 residues. The CDR3 nucleotides read TGCGCCAGCAGCCCGGCCAAGCAGAGCTCCTACAATGAGCAGTTCTTC. Translating it yields CASSPAKQSSYNEQFF.

This clonotype was seen a handful of times. V usage is TRBV27 and J usage is TRBJ2-7, with TRBD2 as a possible D gene (6 bases). The CDR3 totals 16 residues. Germline CDR1 MNHEY, CDR2 SMNVEV (reference sequence). V was cut by 3 bases and J by 2 bases, with 17 bases left in between. The CDR3 DNA follows: TGTGCCAGCAGTTTTTTTCCCCCAGGAGGGACCTACGAGCAGTACTTC. Its translation: CASSFFPPGGTYEQYF.